Listed below are T cell receptor beta chains from one sample, sequenced in a study of blood T cells in healthy people across ages. TCRdb re-analysed the 5' RACE reads in MiXCR, keeping a single row per CDR3 protein. The sample consists of about 1.8 million distinct CDR3 sequences, 49% of them appearing once. Specimen: blood. Source of these receptors: a woman aged 40 to 55 in good health. Each CDR3 is given with its conserved first and last residue. Fields, in order: clone size, V gene, D gene, J gene, CDR3 DNA, CDR3 protein. D genes are given only for firm matches. Some rows have no size entry. The others give once, few or many, or a class for an expanded clone.

clone size: .; V gene: TRBV7-2; D gene: .; J gene: TRBJ2-5; CDR3 DNA: TGTGCCAGCAGCTTAATAGGACACTCCGTCGGCAGCGGACGCCAAGAGACCCAGTACTTC; CDR3 protein: CASSLIGHSVGSGRQETQYF
clone size: .; V gene: TRBV14; D gene: .; J gene: TRBJ2-1; CDR3 DNA: TGTGCCAGCAGCCAAGTTTCCGTCGGTGAGCAGTTCTTC; CDR3 protein: CASSQVSVGEQFF
clone size: .; V gene: TRBV7-2; D gene: .; J gene: TRBJ1-2; CDR3 DNA: TGTGCCAGCAGCAAAGGTACAGGGCGAAACTATGGCTACACCTTC; CDR3 protein: CASSKGTGRNYGYTF
clone size: few; V gene: TRBV4-3; D gene: TRBD1; J gene: TRBJ2-7; CDR3 DNA: TGCGCCAGCAGCCAAGATCCAGGGACAGGGGCCTACGAGCAGTACTTC; CDR3 protein: CASSQDPGTGAYEQYF
clone size: few; V gene: TRBV2; D gene: .; J gene: TRBJ2-7; CDR3 DNA: TGTGCAACCGGGGGGCGGGGCTACGAGCAGTACTTC; CDR3 protein: CATGGRGYEQYF
clone size: .; V gene: TRBV7-8; D gene: .; J gene: TRBJ1-1; CDR3 DNA: TGTGCCAGCAGCGCAACACAGGGAACCACTGAAGCTTTCTTT; CDR3 protein: CASSATQGTTEAFF
clone size: many; V gene: TRBV14; D gene: .; J gene: TRBJ2-3; CDR3 DNA: TGTGCCAGCAGCCAAGTTGGCGGCCCCACAGATACGCAGTATTTT; CDR3 protein: CASSQVGGPTDTQYF
clone size: .; V gene: TRBV7-9; D gene: TRBD1; J gene: TRBJ1-2; CDR3 DNA: TGTGCCAGCAGCCCCCGGACAGGGATCTATGGCTACACCTTC; CDR3 protein: CASSPRTGIYGYTF
clone size: .; V gene: TRBV11-2; D gene: .; J gene: TRBJ2-5; CDR3 DNA: TGTGCCAGCAGCTTGCCGGGTTCTTACAAGCAGTACTTC; CDR3 protein: CASSLPGSYKQYF
clone size: once; V gene: TRBV25-1; D gene: TRBD1; J gene: TRBJ2-1; CDR3 DNA: TGTGCCAGCAGTGGACAGGGGGTTATCTCCTACAATGAGCAGTTCTTC; CDR3 protein: CASSGQGVISYNEQFF
clone size: .; V gene: TRBV9; D gene: .; J gene: TRBJ2-1; CDR3 DNA: TGTGCCAGCAGCGCTCTCCTTAACAATGAGCAGTTCTTC; CDR3 protein: CASSALLNNEQFF
clone size: few; V gene: TRBV29-1; D gene: .; J gene: TRBJ2-7; CDR3 DNA: TGCAGCGTTGATCTGACAGGTTCTGGCCAATACGAGCAGTACTTC; CDR3 protein: CSVDLTGSGQYEQYF
clone size: few; V gene: TRBV20-1; D gene: .; J gene: TRBJ2-3; CDR3 DNA: TGCAGTGCGGAGCGGACGGACGGATACACAGATACGCAGTATTTT; CDR3 protein: CSAERTDGYTDTQYF
clone size: .; V gene: TRBV29-1; D gene: .; J gene: TRBJ2-1; CDR3 DNA: TGCAGCGTTGAAGGGGCAGGGATTAATGAGCAGTTCTTC; CDR3 protein: CSVEGAGINEQFF
clone size: .; V gene: TRBV6-5; D gene: TRBD1; J gene: TRBJ2-7; CDR3 DNA: TGTGCCAGCAGTCCTCGACAGGGAATCAAGCAGTACTTC; CDR3 protein: CASSPRQGIKQYF
clone size: few; V gene: TRBV24-1; D gene: .; J gene: TRBJ2-3; CDR3 DNA: TGTGCCACCAGTGAGGGGGGACTGTCAGCGGTCGGGCAGTATTTT; CDR3 protein: CATSEGGLSAVGQYF